This entry is about one T cell receptor (beta chain). This entry comes from a study of shared clonotypes between healthy human individuals. V was pared by 7 bases and J by 4 bases, with 17 bases between. Germline loops: CDR1 SQVTM, CDR2 ANQGSEA. The CDR3 spans 14 residues. The data were produced by immunoSEQ multiplex PCR, yet TCRdb's version contains in-frame clones alone and is incomplete. The sample carries nearly 1 million clones, 76% recorded once. The sample consisted of memory CD4+ T cells sorted from blood. The sample's subset: CD45RA-negative fraction. The sequence was collected from a man younger than 35 in good health. The J gene is TRBJ2-1, the V gene TRBV29-1; the D gene is possibly TRBD1 (5 bases). The CDR3 DNA follows: TGCAGCGCCCACGAGCTGGGGCGGTACAATGAGCAGTTCTTC. It encodes CSAHELGRYNEQFF.